This T cell receptor beta chain was recorded in a study of T cells in Graves' hyperthyroidism and ophthalmopathy. Findings and caveats of the study: Ophthalmopathy, which appeared later, was predicted by the model a median approximately 6 months before onset. Blood held most thyroid clonotypes expanded above 0.001 frequency.

On this clonotype: Antigen specificity is unknown.

This CDR3 contains 18 residues. Germline values: CDR1 SGHAT, CDR2 FQDESV (reference sequence). Unmatched junction bases numbered 15, after V lost 4 bases and J lost 4 bases. RNA transcripts gave rise to amplified TCR beta CDR3 regions. TCR CDR3 underwent first-round RT-PCR with the HTBI primer set. TCRdb analysed the multiplex PCR reads with MiXCR anew, one entry per CDR3 protein. This table holds about 260,000 distinct CDR3 sequences, 15% to 20% found once. Ophthalmopathy in the patients scored at least 3 on Clinical Activity Score and at least 4 on NOSPECS grade, lasting under 3 months. The rearrangement joins TRBV11-1 to TRBJ2-1; 8 bases match TRBD2. This clonotype was sampled from a woman aged 18-30 years with Graves' ophthalmopathy. The sequenced sample was blood. The DNA for the CDR3 is TGTGCCAGCAGCTGGGCTAGCGGGCGAACTGTCGGATACAATGAGCAGTTCTTC. This codes for CASSWASGRTVGYNEQFF.